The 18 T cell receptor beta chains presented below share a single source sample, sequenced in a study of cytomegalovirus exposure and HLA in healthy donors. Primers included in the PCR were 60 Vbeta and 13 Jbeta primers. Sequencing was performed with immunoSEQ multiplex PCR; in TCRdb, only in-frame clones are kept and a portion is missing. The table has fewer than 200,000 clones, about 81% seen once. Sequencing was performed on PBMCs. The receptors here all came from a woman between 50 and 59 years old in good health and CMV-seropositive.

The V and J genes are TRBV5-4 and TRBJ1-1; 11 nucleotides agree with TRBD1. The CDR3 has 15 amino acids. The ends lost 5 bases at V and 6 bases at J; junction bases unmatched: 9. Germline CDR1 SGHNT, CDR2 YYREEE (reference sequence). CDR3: CASSPGTGGQAEAFF. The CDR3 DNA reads TGTGCCAGCAGTCCCGGGACAGGGGGACAGGCTGAAGCTTTCTTT.

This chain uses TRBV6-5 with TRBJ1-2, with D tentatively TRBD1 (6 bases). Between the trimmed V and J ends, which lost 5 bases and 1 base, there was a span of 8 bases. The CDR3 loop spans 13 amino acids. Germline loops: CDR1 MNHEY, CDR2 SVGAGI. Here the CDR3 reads CASSPQGNYGYTF. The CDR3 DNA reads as TGTGCCAGCAGTCCACAGGGTAACTATGGCTACACCTTC.

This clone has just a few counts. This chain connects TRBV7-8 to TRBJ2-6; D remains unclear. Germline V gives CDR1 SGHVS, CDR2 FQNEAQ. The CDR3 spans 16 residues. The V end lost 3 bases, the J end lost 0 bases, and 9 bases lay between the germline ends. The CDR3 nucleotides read TGTGCCAGCAGCTTTCGTAGTCTCTCTGGGGCCAACGTCCTGACTTTC. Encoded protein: CASSFRSLSGANVLTF.

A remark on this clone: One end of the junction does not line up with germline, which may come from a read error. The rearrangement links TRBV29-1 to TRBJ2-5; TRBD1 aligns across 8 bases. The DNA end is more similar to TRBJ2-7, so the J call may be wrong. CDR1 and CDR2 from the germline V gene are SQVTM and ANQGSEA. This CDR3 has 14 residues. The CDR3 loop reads CGVEGTGEAYEQYF. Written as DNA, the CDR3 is TGCGGCGTTGAGGGGACAGGAGAGGCCTACGAGCAGTACTTC.

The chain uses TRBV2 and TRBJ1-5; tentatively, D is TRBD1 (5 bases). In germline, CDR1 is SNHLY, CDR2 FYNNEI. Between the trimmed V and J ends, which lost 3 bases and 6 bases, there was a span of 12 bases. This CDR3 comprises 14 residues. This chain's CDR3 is CASSDERGGQPQHF. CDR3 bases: TGTGCCAGCAGTGATGAGAGGGGAGGTCAGCCCCAGCATTTT. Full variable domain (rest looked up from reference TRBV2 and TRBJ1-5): EPEVTQTPSHQVTQMGQEVILRCVPISNHLYFYWYRQILGQKVEFLVSFYNNEISEKSEIFDDQFSVERPDGSNFTLKIRSTKLEDSAMYFCASSDERGGQPQHFGDGTRLSIL.

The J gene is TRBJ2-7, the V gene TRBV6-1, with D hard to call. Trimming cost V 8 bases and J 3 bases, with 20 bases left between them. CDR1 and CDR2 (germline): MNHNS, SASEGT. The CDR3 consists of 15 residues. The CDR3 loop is CASVLRVGSDYEQYF. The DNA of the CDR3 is TGTGCCAGCGTCCTCCGGGTCGGCTCTGACTACGAGCAGTACTTC.

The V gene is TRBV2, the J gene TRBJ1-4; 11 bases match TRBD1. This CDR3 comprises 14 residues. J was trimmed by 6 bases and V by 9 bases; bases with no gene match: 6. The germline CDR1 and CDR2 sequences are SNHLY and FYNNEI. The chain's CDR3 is CASNRDRGYEKLFF. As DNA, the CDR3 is TGTGCCAGTAACCGGGACAGGGGGTATGAAAAACTGTTTTTT.

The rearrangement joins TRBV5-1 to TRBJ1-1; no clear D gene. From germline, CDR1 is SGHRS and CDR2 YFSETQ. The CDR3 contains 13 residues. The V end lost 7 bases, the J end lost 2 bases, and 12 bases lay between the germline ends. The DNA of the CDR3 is TGCGCCAGCGACATGGAGGGAAACACTGAAGCTTTCTTT. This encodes CASDMEGNTEAFF.

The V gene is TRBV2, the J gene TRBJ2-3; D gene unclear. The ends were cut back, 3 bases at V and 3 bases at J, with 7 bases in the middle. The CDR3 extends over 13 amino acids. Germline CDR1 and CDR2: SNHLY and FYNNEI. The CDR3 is CASSERRTDTQYF. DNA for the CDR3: TGTGCCAGCAGTGAGAGGCGGACAGATACGCAGTATTTT.

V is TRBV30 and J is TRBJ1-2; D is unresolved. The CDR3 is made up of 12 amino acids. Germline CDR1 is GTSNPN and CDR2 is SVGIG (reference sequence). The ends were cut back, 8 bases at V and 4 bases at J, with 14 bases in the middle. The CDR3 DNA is TGTGCCGAGAAAACGAGTATCTATGGCTACACCTTC. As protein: CAEKTSIYGYTF.

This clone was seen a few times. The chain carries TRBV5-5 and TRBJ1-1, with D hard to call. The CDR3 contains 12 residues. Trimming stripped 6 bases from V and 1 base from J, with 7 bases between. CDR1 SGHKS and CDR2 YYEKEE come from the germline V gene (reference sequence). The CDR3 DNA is TGTGCCAGCATCAGGAAGAACACTGAAGCTTTCTTT. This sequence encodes CASIRKNTEAFF.

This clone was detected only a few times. CDR3 region: CASVPVAGGRREQYF. CDR3 DNA sequence: TGTGCCAGCGTACCAGTAGCGGGGGGGCGACGAGAGCAGTACTTC. The gene calls are TRBV6-1 and TRBJ2-7, with 11 bases aligning to TRBD2. Trimming at V came to 8 bases and at J to 7 bases, leaving 13 bases not matched to a gene. This CDR3 spans 15 amino acids. Germline CDR1 and CDR2: MNHNS and SASEGT.

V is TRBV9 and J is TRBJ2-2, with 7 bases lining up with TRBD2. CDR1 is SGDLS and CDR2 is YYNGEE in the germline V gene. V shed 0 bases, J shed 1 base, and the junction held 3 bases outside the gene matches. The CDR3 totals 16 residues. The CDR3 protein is CASSVVTGGNTGELFF. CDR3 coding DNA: TGTGCCAGCAGCGTAGTAACGGGGGGGAACACCGGGGAGCTGTTTTTT.

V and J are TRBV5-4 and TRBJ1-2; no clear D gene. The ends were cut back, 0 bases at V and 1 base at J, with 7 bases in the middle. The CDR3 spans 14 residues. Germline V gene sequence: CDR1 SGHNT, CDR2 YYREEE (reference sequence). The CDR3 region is CASSLDSSNYGYTF. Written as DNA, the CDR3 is TGTGCCAGCAGCTTGGATTCCAGTAACTATGGCTACACCTTC.

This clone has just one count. The CDR3 DNA follows: TGCGCCAGCAGCTCGGAGACTAGGAGCACAGATACGCAGTATTTT. It encodes CASSSETRSTDTQYF. The J gene is TRBJ2-3, the V gene TRBV5-1; tentative D call: TRBD2 (6 bases). Deletions cut 3 bases from V and 0 bases from J, with 11 bases between. From germline, CDR1 is SGHRS and CDR2 YFSETQ. The CDR3 has 15 amino acids.

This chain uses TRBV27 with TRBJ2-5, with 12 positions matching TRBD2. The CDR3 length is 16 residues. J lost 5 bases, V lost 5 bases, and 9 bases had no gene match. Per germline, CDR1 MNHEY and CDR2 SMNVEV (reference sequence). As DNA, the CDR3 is TGTGCCAGCAGTCTTGGACTAGCGGGGACCAGGGAGACCCAGTACTTC. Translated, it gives CASSLGLAGTRETQYF.

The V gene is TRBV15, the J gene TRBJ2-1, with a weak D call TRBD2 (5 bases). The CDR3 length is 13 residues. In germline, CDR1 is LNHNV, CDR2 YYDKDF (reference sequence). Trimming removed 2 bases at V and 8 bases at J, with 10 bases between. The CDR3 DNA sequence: TGTGCCACCAGCAGATTAAGCGGAGATGAGCAGTTCTTC. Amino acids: CATSRLSGDEQFF.

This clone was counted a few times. For the CDR3, the DNA is TGTGCCAGCAGTGAAGGAGAGGGCTTGGGAAATCAGCCCCAGCATTTT. This codes for CASSEGEGLGNQPQHF. This sequence joins TRBV2 and TRBJ1-5, with D uncertain. In germline, CDR1 is SNHLY, CDR2 FYNNEI. The V gene lost 1 base and the J gene lost 4 bases, with 14 bases spanning the gap. The CDR3 spans 16 residues.